The clone carrying this T cell receptor beta chain was recorded only once. This entry is derived from a study of blood T cells in healthy people across ages. Study overall: Per every two T cells, about one barcoded beta molecule was captured by template switching.

Together with a sample-barcoded 5' primer, a J-beta primer mix was included in a second PCR lasting about 6 to 11 cycles. Each cDNA molecule, via a template-switch adaptor with 12 random nucleotides, was tagged. TCRdb reprocessed the 5' RACE reads with MiXCR, giving one entry per CDR3 protein. The repertoire holds about 800,000 distinct CDR3 sequences, roughly 25% seen once, with under 4% in the top ten. These same records also appear under a second study, on T cells of mothers and their children.

Sequenced material: blood. This TCR was sampled from a boy aged 5-17 years in good health.

CDR3 sequence (DNA): TGTGCCATCAGTGAGTCGAGGGCAGGGGATAATCAGCCCCAGCATTTT. It specifies CAISESRAGDNQPQHF. The gene calls are TRBV10-3 and TRBJ1-5; D is possibly TRBD1 (6 bases). This CDR3 spans 16 amino acids. CDR1 is ENHRY and CDR2 is SYGVKD in the germline V gene. V dropped 0 bases and J dropped 4 bases, with 13 bases sitting between them.